This T cell receptor (beta chain) was captured by sequencing in a study of blood T cell repertoires in COVID-19. Study in general: Samples representing acute and convalescent COVID-19 were sourced from the United States, Italy and Spain.

Generated by immunoSEQ multiplex PCR, the TCRdb table keeps only in-frame clones and is missing some. The sample consists of about 230,000 clones, approximately 87% of them appearing once. Germline V gene lookup returns CDR1 MNHEY and CDR2 SVGAGI. The CDR3 covers 13 residues. V was clipped by 6 bases and J by 3 bases, with 11 bases between them. Sequencing used PBMCs or T cells enriched from blood (not recorded which). The receptor was isolated from a woman aged 50 to 60 in a cohort exposed to, infected with or recovered from COVID-19 (not recorded which). The chain couples TRBV6-5 to TRBJ1-1; perhaps TRBD1 as D (6 bases). The CDR3 loop is CASSLQGDTEAFF. The CDR3, as DNA: TGTGCCAGCAGCTTACAGGGAGACACTGAAGCTTTCTTT.